The entry below gives a single TCR beta chain sequence along with its context. Its specificity is not known. This entry belongs to a study of regulatory T cells in long-lasting Graves disease. General study findings and limits: TRBV28, TRBJ1-2 and TRBJ2-5 were favored in persistent disease.

TCR beta libraries were built with iRepertoire HTBI primers and Arm-PCR of CDR3 regions. One entry per CDR3 protein results from TCRdb running MiXCR on the multiplex PCR reads. Found here are about 450,000 distinct CDR3 sequences, 14% of them singletons; the top ten hold roughly 18%. The CDR3 has 15 amino acids. The V gene's germline CDR1 is MDHEN and CDR2 SYDVKM. Trimming cost V 6 bases and J 5 bases, with 16 bases left between them. The time point was: newly diagnosed GD, antithyroid drugs for less than 3 months. Scientists built the TCR library using RNA that was extracted from PBMCs. These data were also filed under a second study, of T cells in Graves' hyperthyroidism and ophthalmopathy. In that study: Disease duration under 2 months; hyperthyroidism patients were aged 18 to 65. Lactation, pregnancy, other autoimmune disease or uncontrolled infection excluded patients.

The clonotype comes from a woman aged 45-60 years with Graves disease. The source was peripheral blood mononuclear cells (PBMCs), collected at new diagnosis, from a patient treated with antithyroid drugs. The gene calls are TRBV28 and TRBJ1-4; TRBD1 might be the D (5 bases). The CDR3 sequence: CASRGWGRSNEKLFF. DNA for the CDR3: TGTGCCAGCAGGGGGTGGGGCAGATCGAATGAAAAACTGTTTTTT.